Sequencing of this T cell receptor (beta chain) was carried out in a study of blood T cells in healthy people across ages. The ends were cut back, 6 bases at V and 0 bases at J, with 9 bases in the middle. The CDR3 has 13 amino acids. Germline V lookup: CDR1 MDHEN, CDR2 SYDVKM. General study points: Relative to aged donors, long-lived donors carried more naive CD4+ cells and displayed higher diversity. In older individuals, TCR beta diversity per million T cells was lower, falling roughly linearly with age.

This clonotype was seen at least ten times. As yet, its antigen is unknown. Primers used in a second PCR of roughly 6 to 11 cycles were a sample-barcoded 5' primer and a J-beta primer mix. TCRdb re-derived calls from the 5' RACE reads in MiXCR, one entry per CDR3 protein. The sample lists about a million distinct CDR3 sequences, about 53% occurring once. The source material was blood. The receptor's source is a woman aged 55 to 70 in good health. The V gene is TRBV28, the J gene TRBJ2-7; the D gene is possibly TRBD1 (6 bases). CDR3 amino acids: CASRGTPSYEQYF. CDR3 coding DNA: TGTGCCAGCAGAGGGACACCCTCCTACGAGCAGTACTTC.